Presented here are 30 T cell receptor beta chains from one specimen sequenced in a study of blood T cell repertoires in COVID-19. The repertoire was sequenced with immunoSEQ multiplex PCR; TCRdb's copy has only in-frame clones and lacks some. The top ten hold roughly 8.4% of the sample, which has around 88,000 clones, around 81% seen once. Sequencing used peripheral blood. The source of these receptors is a man aged 45-60 years who had recovered from COVID-19.

The chain joins TRBV6-2 or TRBV6-3 to TRBJ2-3; the D is unclear. CDR1 is MNHEY, CDR2 SVGEGT, per germline. Deletions cut 5 bases from V and 4 bases from J, with 7 bases between. The CDR3 has 12 residues. Here the CDR3 DNA reads TGTGCCAGCAGTGCTACCTCAGATACGCAGTATTTT. Its protein product is CASSATSDTQYF.

The rearrangement links TRBV5-1 to TRBJ2-4; no reliable D call. CDR1 is SGHRS, CDR2 YFSETQ, per germline. V was trimmed by 1 base and J by 9 bases, leaving 14 bases between them. The CDR3 contains 14 residues. The CDR3 reads CASSLIPSTGIQYF. The CDR3 DNA reads as TGCGCCAGCAGCTTGATCCCCTCAACTGGCATTCAGTACTTC.

The chain couples TRBV2 to TRBJ2-3; a weak D match, TRBD2 (6 bases). Germline CDR1 is SNHLY and CDR2 is FYNNEI. The germline V and J ends were trimmed by 4 bases and 2 bases, with 16 bases remaining between them. The CDR3 runs 16 residues. CDR3 sequence reads: CASSVGIAVITDTQYF. The DNA of the CDR3 is TGTGCCAGCAGTGTAGGAATAGCGGTGATCACAGATACGCAGTATTTT.

The chain combines TRBV7-9 with TRBJ2-7, with D perhaps TRBD1 (6 bases). The CDR3 is 15 residues long. CDR1 and CDR2 from the germline V gene are SEHNR and FQNEAQ (reference sequence). Between the trimmed V and J ends, which lost 9 bases and 2 bases, there was a span of 20 bases. DNA of the CDR3: TGTGCCAGTGACACAACCGGGACACGGACCTACGAGCAGTACTTC. It yields the protein CASDTTGTRTYEQYF.

This clone was observed once. The chain carries TRBV5-3 and TRBJ2-1; 9 bases agree with TRBD1. TRBV5-3 carries the ORF label, with uncertain function. The CDR3 spans 15 residues. The junction had 6 bases not matched to a gene; V was cut back by 1 base and J by 7 bases. The CDR3 is CARSLSQGAENEQFF. CDR3 coding DNA: TGTGCCAGAAGCTTGTCACAGGGGGCTGAAAATGAGCAGTTCTTC.

This clone was seen a handful of times. The chain's CDR3 is CASSLGTSGGQETQYF. In nucleotides, the CDR3 is TGCGCCAGCAGCTTGGGCACTAGCGGGGGACAAGAGACCCAGTACTTC. This chain links TRBV5-1 with TRBJ2-5; 11 bases agree with TRBD2. The CDR3 has 16 residues. CDR1 and CDR2 from the germline V gene are SGHRS and YFSETQ. The ends lost 0 bases at V and 2 bases at J; junction bases unmatched: 3.

J is TRBJ2-1 and V is TRBV5-1, with D perhaps TRBD2 (6 bases). This CDR3 region has 14 residues. The germline V gene encodes CDR1 SGHRS and CDR2 YFSETQ. V lost 1 base and J lost 8, with 13 bases in between. This chain's CDR3 is CASSLTTSGDEQFF. CDR3 DNA: TGCGCCAGCAGCTTGACCACTTCGGGGGATGAGCAGTTCTTC.

The chain recombines TRBV3-1 (or the pseudogene TRBV3-2) with TRBJ2-5, with D unresolved. The CDR3 loop spans 12 amino acids. V was trimmed by 1 base and J by 4 bases, leaving 4 bases between them. Looked up from germline, CDR1 is LGHDT and CDR2 is YNNKEL (reference sequence). The CDR3 DNA reads as TGTGCCAGCAGCCAAGGGGCAGAGACCCAGTACTTC. Its protein is CASSQGAETQYF.

The sample holds a few counts of this clone. The rearrangement links TRBV13 to TRBJ2-1; TRBD2 might be the D (6 bases). V lost 2 bases, J lost 6 bases, and 11 bases lay in between. CDR3 size: 14 residues. Looked up from germline, CDR1 is PRHDT and CDR2 is FYEKMQ (reference sequence). CDR3 sequence (DNA): TGTGCCAGCAGCTTAACTAGCAGTCTCAATGAGCAGTTCTTC. Its protein product is CASSLTSSLNEQFF. The variable domain in full, completed from reference TRBV13 and TRBJ2-1, reads AAGVIQSPRHLIKEKRETATLKCYPIPRHDTVYWYQQGPGQDPQFLISFYEKMQSDKGSIPDRFSAQQFSDYHSELNMSSLELGDSALYFCASSLTSSLNEQFFGPGTRLTVL.

The chain uses TRBV9 and TRBJ2-7; 9 nucleotides match TRBD2. CDR3 size: 16 residues. Germline V gene lookup returns CDR1 SGDLS and CDR2 YYNGEE. Trimming cost V 0 bases and J 6 bases; bases outside gene matches: 10. The CDR3 loop reads CASSVGGSGSLGEQYF. CDR3 coding DNA: TGTGCCAGCAGCGTAGGGGGTAGCGGGAGTCTGGGCGAGCAGTACTTC.

The rearrangement joins TRBV7-8 to TRBJ2-1; 7 bases align to TRBD1. The germline V gene has CDR1 SGHVS and CDR2 FQNEAQ. Germline trimming cut 6 bases from V and 7 bases from J; bases unmatched to any gene: 15. This CDR3 is 16 amino acids long. The CDR3 sequence: CASRWALTGDVNEQFF. The CDR3 nucleotides are TGTGCCAGCAGATGGGCCTTAACAGGGGACGTGAATGAGCAGTTCTTC.

The chain is built from TRBV5-4 and TRBJ2-1; 7 nucleotides align to TRBD2. The CDR3 length is 15 residues. From germline, CDR1 is SGHNT and CDR2 YYREEE (reference sequence). J lost 6 bases, V lost 0 bases, and 6 bases had no gene match. The CDR3 bases are TGTGCCAGCAGCTTGGCTAGCGGTGGATTCAATGAGCAGTTCTTC. Its translation is CASSLASGGFNEQFF. Filled out from reference TRBV5-4 and TRBJ2-1, the complete variable domain reads ETGVTQSPTHLIKTRGQQVTLRCSSQSGHNTVSWYQQALGQGPQFIFQYYREEENGRGNFPPRFSGLQFPNYSSELNVNALELDDSALYLCASSLASGGFNEQFFGPGTRLTVL.

Only a few counts were recorded for this clone. The chain carries TRBV5-4 and TRBJ2-7, with no clear D. The CDR3 sequence is 13 residues long. The germline V and J ends were trimmed by 0 bases and 4 bases, with 8 bases remaining between them. CDR1 is SGHNT, CDR2 YYREEE, per germline (reference sequence). The CDR3 reads CASSLDPGYEQYF. CDR3 nucleotide sequence: TGTGCCAGCAGCTTGGACCCCGGTTACGAGCAGTACTTC.

In this sample, this clone turned up a few times. This chain joins TRBV12-5 and TRBJ2-5; tentative D call: TRBD1 (6 bases). V lost 6 bases and J 4 bases, leaving 12 bases between the germline ends. The germline gives CDR1 LGHNT, CDR2 FRNRAP. The CDR3 spans 13 residues. The chain's CDR3 is CASGPGVRETQYF. CDR3 DNA: TGTGCTAGTGGACCAGGGGTACGAGAGACCCAGTACTTC.

The chain joins TRBV7-2 to TRBJ2-3; possibly TRBD2 for D (6 bases). Trimming left V 2 bases short and J 0 bases short, with 18 bases between. The CDR3 extends over 18 amino acids. CDR1 is SGHTA, CDR2 FQGNSA, per germline. DNA of the CDR3: TGTGCCAGCAGCTTAAGGCAGCCACTGGGGACTAGCACAGATACGCAGTATTTT. The encoded protein is CASSLRQPLGTSTDTQYF. Together with reference TRBV7-2 and TRBJ2-3, the CDR3 gives the full variable domain: GAGVSQSPSNKVTEKGKDVELRCDPISGHTALYWYRQSLGQGLEFLIYFQGNSAPDKSGLPSDRFSAERTGGSVSTLTIQRTQQEDSAVYLCASSLRQPLGTSTDTQYFGPGTRLTVL.

This clone was counted between two and nine times. V gene TRBV25-1 combines with J gene TRBJ2-5; D is perhaps TRBD2 (6 bases). The CDR3 runs 16 residues. CDR1 is MGHDK and CDR2 is SYGVNS in the germline V gene. V shed 4 bases and J shed 1 base, with 16 bases lying between them. The CDR3 region has the DNA TGTGCCAGCAGTGTAACGGGGGTTAGGGGCCAAGAGACCCAGTACTTC. It specifies CASSVTGVRGQETQYF.

The CDR3: CASSSLRQGANEQYF. The DNA for the CDR3 is TGTGCCAGCAGTTCACTTCGACAGGGAGCTAACGAGCAGTACTTC. The genes are TRBV6-6 and TRBJ2-7, with TRBD1 identical over 7 bases. The J segment lost 5 bases and the V segment lost 4 bases, leaving 11 bases of the junction unmatched. Germline V gene data show CDR1 as MNHNY and CDR2 as SVGAGI (reference sequence). The CDR3 covers 15 residues.

The genes are TRBV13 and TRBJ1-4; TRBD1 might be the D (5 bases). Trimming cost V 2 bases and J 8 bases, with 12 bases left between them. Germline V gives CDR1 PRHDT, CDR2 FYEKMQ (reference sequence). This CDR3 comprises 14 residues. The CDR3, as DNA: TGTGCCAGCAGCTTAAAAGGTTCAGGGGAAAAACTGTTTTTT. Its protein is CASSLKGSGEKLFF.

The V call is TRBV15, the J call TRBJ2-4; 14 bases match TRBD2. Losses at the gene ends were 5 bases for V and 11 bases for J; bases not matched to a gene: 11. This CDR3 has 16 residues. Germline CDR1 reads LNHNV; CDR2 reads YYDKDF (reference sequence). The CDR3 DNA follows: TGTGCCACCAGCCCACGGACCGGGACTAGCGGGAGTTTTCAGTACTTC. Translated: CATSPRTGTSGSFQYF.

This rearrangement joins TRBV11-1 to TRBJ2-2; 8 nucleotides align to TRBD1. From germline, CDR1 is SGHAT and CDR2 FQDESV (reference sequence). The V gene end was trimmed by 5 bases and the J gene end by 5 bases; junction bases not matched to a gene: 10. The CDR3 extends over 16 amino acids. As DNA, the CDR3 is TGTGCCAGCAGCCACGGTTCGACAGGGGTAACCGGGGAGCTGTTTTTT. Translation: CASSHGSTGVTGELFF.

Many counts were recorded for this clone. The chain combines TRBV29-1 with TRBJ1-1, with 8 bases lining up with TRBD1. After removal of 5 bases from V and 0 bases from J, the junction contained 5 bases not matched to a gene. CDR3 length equals 14 residues. Germline assignment: CDR1 SQVTM and CDR2 ANQGSEA. CDR3 residues: CSVNRGTLNTEAFF. In DNA form, the CDR3 reads TGCAGCGTTAACAGGGGGACTTTGAACACTGAAGCTTTCTTT.

V is TRBV10-3 and J is TRBJ1-6, with D possibly being TRBD1 (5 bases). Germline V gene lookup returns CDR1 ENHRY and CDR2 SYGVKD. The length of the CDR3 is 13 residues. V lost 11 bases and J 5 bases, leaving 13 bases between the germline ends. The CDR3 region is CAAGAGNNSPLHF. CDR3 sequence (DNA): TGTGCCGCTGGGGCAGGGAATAATTCACCCCTCCACTTT.

This clone was seen more than once but under ten times. The chain has TRBV7-2 and TRBJ2-1, with a weak D call TRBD1 (5 bases). Germline loops: CDR1 SGHTA, CDR2 FQGNSA. The CDR3 is 16 amino acids. The V gene lost 5 bases and the J gene lost 4 bases, with 18 bases spanning the gap. This CDR3 reads CASSPKGQGLYNEQFF. DNA for the CDR3: TGTGCCAGCAGCCCCAAGGGCCAGGGCCTTTACAATGAGCAGTTCTTC.

The V gene is TRBV9, the J gene TRBJ2-1; TRBD2 matches 7 bases. The CDR3 has 15 residues. V gave up 4 bases and J gave up 5 bases; unmatched junction bases: 9. CDR1 is SGDLS, CDR2 YYNGEE, per germline. The CDR3 is CASSPRLAENNEQFF. In nucleotides, the CDR3 is TGTGCCAGCAGCCCCCGCCTAGCGGAGAACAATGAGCAGTTCTTC.

The chain is built from TRBV28 and TRBJ1-1; 9 bases fit TRBD1. The CDR3 spans 15 residues. V lost 8 bases, J lost 2 bases, and 9 bases stayed unmatched. Germline loops: CDR1 MDHEN, CDR2 SYDVKM. The CDR3: CASGGQGGGNTEAFF. The DNA of the CDR3 is TGTGCCAGCGGGGGACAGGGAGGAGGAAACACTGAAGCTTTCTTT.

The genes are TRBV11-2 and TRBJ1-2; D is possibly TRBD1 (6 bases). Germline V gives CDR1 SGHAT, CDR2 FQNNGV. The V gene lost 2 bases and the J gene lost 5 bases, with 15 bases spanning the gap. There are 15 residues in the CDR3. The CDR3 nucleotides are TGTGCCAGCAGCTTAAACGGGGGGGCAGGATATGGCTACACCTTC. It is translated as CASSLNGGAGYGYTF.

V gene TRBV10-3 combines with J gene TRBJ1-6; 7 bases are a match to TRBD1. CDR1 is ENHRY, CDR2 SYGVKD, per germline. The V gene end was trimmed by 6 bases and the J gene end by 0 bases; junction bases not matched to a gene: 11. This CDR3 has 18 amino acids. CDR3 coding DNA: TGTGCCATCAGACGACAGGGAAAGATCCGCTCCTATAATTCACCCCTCCACTTT. Its translation is CAIRRQGKIRSYNSPLHF.

This chain joins TRBV7-2 and TRBJ1-6; TRBD1 agrees at 7 bases. This CDR3 contains 15 residues. The germline gives CDR1 SGHTA, CDR2 FQGNSA. The V and J ends lost 5 bases and 6 bases, in that order; junction bases with no gene match: 7. CDR3 residues: CASSSRQGLNSPLHF. In DNA, the CDR3 is TGTGCCAGCAGCAGTCGACAGGGCCTTAATTCACCCCTCCACTTT.

The chain links TRBV3-1 (or the pseudogene TRBV3-2) to TRBJ1-2; weak D call: TRBD1 (5 bases). V was pared by 2 bases and J by 5 bases, with 9 bases between. This CDR3 contains 13 residues. The V gene's germline CDR1 is LGHDT and CDR2 YNNKEL (reference sequence). CDR3 in amino acids: CASSQTGTYGYTF. The CDR3 DNA sequence: TGTGCCAGCAGCCAAACCGGGACTTATGGCTACACCTTC.

V gene TRBV7-3 combines with J gene TRBJ2-3; TRBD2 is a possible D gene (5 bases). This CDR3 spans 14 amino acids. From germline, CDR1 is SGHTA and CDR2 FQGTGA. V gave up 3 bases and J gave up 4 bases, with 11 bases separating them. This CDR3 is CASSFGLAPDTQYF. Written as DNA, the CDR3 is TGTGCCAGCAGCTTCGGGCTAGCCCCAGATACGCAGTATTTT. The complete variable domain, with remaining parts taken from reference TRBV7-3 and TRBJ2-3, reads GAGVSQTPSNKVTEKGKYVELRCDPISGHTALYWYRQSLGQGPEFLIYFQGTGAADDSGLPNDRFFAVRPEGSVSTLKIQRTERGDSAVYLCASSFGLAPDTQYFGPGTRLTVL.